These 32 T cell receptor beta chains originate from one sample sequenced in a study of immune evolution from preneoplasia to lung adenocarcinoma. Here immunoSEQ multiplex PCR was the method, and the copy in TCRdb shows in-frame clones only, minus some. Of just under 2,000 clones in the sample, roughly 85% were seen once. The sequencing sample was made of FFPE adjacent normal lung tissue. The receptors here all came from a person aged 65-85 years with lung adenocarcinoma.

V is TRBV19 and J is TRBJ2-1, with D hard to call. CDR3 length equals 15 residues. The V gene lost 3 bases and the J gene lost 2 bases, with 11 bases spanning the gap. Per the germline V gene, CDR1 is LNHDA and CDR2 is SQIVND (reference sequence). The DNA of the CDR3 is TGTGCCAGTAGTATTGGGGTGACACCCTACAATGAGCAGTTCTTC. It translates to CASSIGVTPYNEQFF.

The chain has TRBV7-9 and TRBJ1-1; tentatively, D is TRBD1 (6 bases). Trimming removed 2 bases from V and 1 base from J, with 8 bases in between. The CDR3 is 14 amino acids. Germline CDR1 SEHNR, CDR2 FQNEAQ (reference sequence). CDR3 in amino acids: CASSLQGTNTEAFF. The CDR3 bases are TGTGCCAGCAGCTTACAGGGGACGAACACTGAAGCTTTCTTT.

This clone was seen a few times. This chain links TRBV5-1 with TRBJ2-5; D may be TRBD2 (6 bases). Germline V gene sequence: CDR1 SGHRS, CDR2 YFSETQ. This CDR3 is 16 amino acids long. Deletions cut 0 bases from V and 2 bases from J, with 14 bases between. The CDR3 bases are TGCGCCAGCAGCTTGGAGGCCGGGAGCCTACAAGAGACCCAGTACTTC. Residues: CASSLEAGSLQETQYF.

V gene TRBV10-3 combines with J gene TRBJ1-2, with D possibly matching TRBD1 (5 bases). The length of the CDR3 is 14 residues. Trimming shortened V by 6 bases and J by 8 bases, and 19 bases separated the two germline ends. Germline V CDR1 and CDR2: ENHRY, SYGVKD. The CDR3 is CAIRTKGAAEGYTF. CDR3 in DNA: TGTGCCATCAGAACGAAAGGGGCAGCGGAAGGCTACACCTTC.

The gene calls are TRBV7-6 and TRBJ1-5; 10 nucleotides align to TRBD1. This CDR3 has 17 residues. V dropped 5 bases and J dropped 0; count of bases not matched to a gene: 7. Germline V gene lookup returns CDR1 SGHVS and CDR2 FNYEAQ. The CDR3 bases are TGTGCCAGCAGCCCCGGGACAGGGGCGTATAGCAATCAGCCCCAGCATTTT. The encoded protein is CASSPGTGAYSNQPQHF.

The rearrangement joins TRBV7-9 to TRBJ2-5; D remains ambiguous. V gave up 5 bases and J gave up 1 base, with 5 bases separating them. CDR3 length: 12 residues. Germline V gene data show CDR1 as SEHNR and CDR2 as FQNEAQ (reference sequence). The CDR3 is CASSPTQETQYF. In DNA, the CDR3 is TGTGCCAGCAGCCCCACCCAAGAGACCCAGTACTTC.

The genes are TRBV25-1 and TRBJ1-6, with 8 bases matching TRBD1. CDR3 length equals 15 residues. The V gene's germline CDR1 is MGHDK and CDR2 SYGVNS. With V trimmed by 9 bases and J by 10 bases, 14 bases remained unmatched. The CDR3 DNA follows: TGTGCCAGTAGCTCGGGGACAGGTGGATTATCACCCCTCCACTTT. It specifies CASSSGTGGLSPLHF.

The chain couples TRBV6-6 to TRBJ1-3, with 8 nucleotides matching TRBD1. J gave up 4 bases and V 4 bases, and 6 bases lay outside the gene matches. This CDR3 region has 15 residues. In germline, CDR1 is MNHNY, CDR2 SVGAGI (reference sequence). The CDR3 sequence: CASSSRTGSGNTIYF. CDR3 sequence (DNA): TGTGCCAGCAGTTCGCGGACAGGGTCCGGAAACACCATATATTTT.

This CDR3 is CASSHPPGTSGTVDGYTF. CDR3 nucleotide sequence: TGCGCCAGCAGCCACCCACCAGGTACCTCCGGGACAGTCGATGGCTACACCTTC. The chain combines TRBV4-1 with TRBJ1-2; TRBD1 agrees at 7 bases. The V gene end was trimmed by 3 bases and the J gene end by 6 bases; junction bases not matched to a gene: 19. The CDR3 consists of 18 residues. The V gene's germline CDR1 is MGHRA and CDR2 YSYEKL.

This chain joins TRBV7-8 and TRBJ1-5, with D unclear. V lost 5 bases to trimming and J lost 4 bases, with 9 bases between them. The germline CDR1 and CDR2 sequences are SGHVS and FQNEAQ. The CDR3 covers 13 residues. For the CDR3, the DNA is TGTGCCAGCAGCGTAAACCTGAATCAGCCCCAGCATTTT. This encodes CASSVNLNQPQHF.

The CDR3 coding sequence is TGTGCCAGTAGTATGGGCACCTACCAAGAGACCCAGTACTTC. Translated: CASSMGTYQETQYF. The genes are TRBV19 and TRBJ2-5; D is ambiguous. The germline V gene encodes CDR1 LNHDA and CDR2 SQIVND (reference sequence). This CDR3 region has 14 residues. V lost 3 bases and J 0 bases, leaving 8 bases between the germline ends. The full variable domain, completed using reference TRBV19 and TRBJ2-5, is DGGITQSPKYLFRKEGQNVTLSCEQNLNHDAMYWYRQDPGQGLRLIYYSQIVNDFQKGDIAEGYSVSREKKESFPLTVTSAQKNPTAFYLCASSMGTYQETQYFGPGTRLLVL.

This rearrangement joins TRBV5-1 to TRBJ1-2, with D tentatively TRBD1 (5 bases). Germline assignment: CDR1 SGHRS and CDR2 YFSETQ. With 4 bases removed from V and 4 bases from J, the gap between germline ends came to 20 bases. The CDR3 is made up of 16 amino acids. The chain's CDR3 is CASSPNPSRATYGYTF. The CDR3 DNA is TGCGCCAGCAGCCCAAATCCCAGCAGGGCAACCTATGGCTACACCTTC.

This chain uses TRBV13 with TRBJ2-7; unclear D gene. The CDR3 contains 11 residues. CDR1 and CDR2 from the germline V gene are PRHDT and FYEKMQ (reference sequence). The V and J ends lost 1 base and 2 bases respectively, with 0 bases between them. This CDR3 reads CASSLAYEQYF. CDR3 sequence (DNA): TGTGCCAGCAGCTTAGCCTACGAGCAGTACTTC. Using reference TRBV13 and TRBJ2-7 for the parts outside the CDR3, the full variable domain is AAGVIQSPRHLIKEKRETATLKCYPIPRHDTVYWYQQGPGQDPQFLISFYEKMQSDKGSIPDRFSAQQFSDYHSELNMSSLELGDSALYFCASSLAYEQYFGPGTRLTVT.

V is TRBV11-1 and J is TRBJ2-3; 10 bases line up with TRBD1. Germline CDR1 SGHAT, CDR2 FQDESV (reference sequence). This CDR3 contains 15 residues. V lost 5 bases, J lost 2 bases, and 4 bases stayed unmatched. CDR3 in amino acids: CASSPGQGSTDTQYF. The CDR3 region has the DNA TGTGCCAGCAGCCCGGGACAGGGGTCCACAGATACGCAGTATTTT.

The rearrangement joins TRBV19 to TRBJ2-6, with D unclear. This CDR3 has 12 amino acids. Germline V CDR1 and CDR2: LNHDA, SQIVND (reference sequence). The V end was cut by 6 bases, the J end by 13 bases, with 13 bases between. The chain's CDR3 is CASRGNIPVLTF. CDR3 sequence (DNA): TGTGCCAGTAGAGGGAACATCCCGGTCCTGACTTTC.

On this clone: The junction shows a germline mismatch at one end, possibly a read error. V is TRBV6-1 and J is TRBJ1-5, with 8 positions matching TRBD1. The germline CDR1 and CDR2 sequences are MNHNS and SASEGT. CDR3 length equals 15 residues. CDR3 in amino acids: CASSEGQGQNQPQHF. The CDR3 DNA reads as TGTGCCAGCAGCGAAGGACAGGGACAGAATCAGCCCCAGCATTTT.

The chain has TRBV27 and TRBJ2-6, with D maybe TRBD2 (5 bases). This CDR3 is 14 amino acids long. Germline V lookup: CDR1 MNHEY, CDR2 SMNVEV (reference sequence). Trimming left V 7 bases short and J 3 bases short, with 10 bases between. The CDR3 sequence: CASMSEVGANVLTF. The CDR3 DNA reads TGTGCCAGCATGTCGGAGGTTGGGGCCAACGTCCTGACTTTC. Supplemented by reference TRBV27 and TRBJ2-6, the full variable domain reads EAQVTQNPRYLITVTGKKLTVTCSQNMNHEYMSWYRQDPGLGLRQIYYSMNVEVTDKGDVPEGYKVSRKEKRNFPLILESPSPNQTSLYFCASMSEVGANVLTFGAGSRLTVL.

V is TRBV9 and J is TRBJ2-1, with a weak D call TRBD1 (6 bases). The germline V and J ends were trimmed by 4 bases and 12 bases, with 20 bases remaining between them. Germline V gives CDR1 SGDLS, CDR2 YYNGEE. The length of the CDR3 is 14 residues. The CDR3 coding sequence is TGTGCCAGCAGCCCCGAGGGGGACGCCGCGGTGCAGTTCTTC. It is translated as CASSPEGDAAVQFF.

The chain uses TRBV10-1 and TRBJ2-2, with a tentative D call TRBD1 (5 bases). Germline CDR1 is WNHNN and CDR2 is SYGVQD (reference sequence). This CDR3 spans 14 amino acids. V was cut by 5 bases and J by 0 bases, with 7 bases left in between. CDR3 bases: TGCGCCAGCAGTCCGACAGCGAACACCGGGGAGCTGTTTTTT. Protein: CASSPTANTGELFF.

This sequence joins TRBV6-6 and TRBJ2-7; D may be TRBD1 or TRBD2 (5 bases each). CDR3 length: 12 residues. V dropped 7 bases and J dropped 4 bases, with 11 bases sitting between them. From germline, CDR1 is MNHNY and CDR2 SVGAGI (reference sequence). The chain's CDR3 is CASTGGGYEQYF. The CDR3 nucleotides are TGTGCCAGCACCGGTGGGGGTTACGAGCAGTACTTC.

The chain links TRBV7-3 to TRBJ2-1; 9 bases are shared with TRBD2. The CDR3 is made up of 14 amino acids. From germline, CDR1 is SGHTA and CDR2 FQGTGA. Losses at the gene ends were 5 bases for V and 6 bases for J; bases not matched to a gene: 5. DNA for the CDR3: TGTGCCAGCAGCGGGACTAGCTCTCTCAATGAGCAGTTCTTC. The encoded protein is CASSGTSSLNEQFF. Variable domain in full (rest from reference TRBV7-3 and TRBJ2-1): GAGVSQTPSNKVTEKGKYVELRCDPISGHTALYWYRQSLGQGPEFLIYFQGTGAADDSGLPNDRFFAVRPEGSVSTLKIQRTERGDSAVYLCASSGTSSLNEQFFGPGTRLTVL.

The chain has TRBV11-2 and TRBJ2-6; no clear D. The V gene lost 2 bases and the J gene lost 0 bases, with 2 bases spanning the gap. The CDR3 loop spans 14 amino acids. Germline CDR1 and CDR2: SGHAT and FQNNGV. The DNA of the CDR3 is TGTGCCAGCAGCTTAACCTCTGGGGCCAACGTCCTGACTTTC. Amino acids: CASSLTSGANVLTF.

V gene TRBV14 combines with J gene TRBJ2-7; D remains ambiguous. The germline V and J ends were trimmed by 2 bases and 7 bases, with 6 bases remaining between them. The CDR3 length is 11 residues. Germline V gene sequence: CDR1 SGHDN, CDR2 FVKESK. CDR3: CASSQFVEQYF. The CDR3 DNA is TGTGCCAGCAGCCAATTTGTTGAGCAGTACTTC.

The chain has TRBV5-1 and TRBJ1-1; no firm D call. Germline CDR1 reads SGHRS; CDR2 reads YFSETQ. V lost 0 bases and J lost 1, with 4 bases in between. The CDR3 has 13 residues. The CDR3: CASSLESNTEAFF. The CDR3, as DNA: TGCGCCAGCAGCTTGGAATCGAACACTGAAGCTTTCTTT. Based on the CDR3 plus reference TRBV5-1 and TRBJ1-1, the full variable domain is KAGVTQTPRYLIKTRGQQVTLSCSPISGHRSVSWYQQTPGQGLQFLFEYFSETQRNKGNFPGRFSGRQFSNSRSEMNVSTLELGDSALYLCASSLESNTEAFFGQGTRLTVV.

The CDR3, as DNA: TGTGCCAGCAGCCGACTAGCGGGAAGTACAGATACGCAGTATTTT. Its translation is CASSRLAGSTDTQYF. V gene TRBV11-3 combines with J gene TRBJ2-3, with TRBD2 matching 11 bases. Germline V CDR1 and CDR2: SGHNT, YENEEA. Germline trimming cut 5 bases from V and 3 bases from J; bases unmatched to any gene: 4. The CDR3 has 15 residues.

The chain is built from TRBV7-8 and TRBJ2-3, with unresolved D. V was trimmed by 1 base and J by 8 bases, leaving 13 bases between them. The CDR3 has 14 residues. Germline loops: CDR1 SGHVS, CDR2 FQNEAQ. DNA for the CDR3: TGTGCCAGCAGCTTAGGTCCTACAAGCCGTACGCAGTATTTT. This codes for CASSLGPTSRTQYF.

J is TRBJ1-2 and V is TRBV10-3, with D maybe TRBD1 (5 bases). Deletions cut 3 bases from V and 7 bases from J, with 9 bases between. Germline V gene lookup returns CDR1 ENHRY and CDR2 SYGVKD. This CDR3 is 12 amino acids long. The CDR3 is CAISDRTTGYTF. As DNA, the CDR3 is TGTGCCATCAGTGATCGGACAACTGGCTACACCTTC.

The CDR3 protein is CASSTTYEQYF. The DNA of the CDR3 is TGTGCCAGCAGTACCACGTATGAGCAGTACTTC. The chain joins TRBV6-5 to TRBJ2-7; no reliable D call. The germline V gene encodes CDR1 MNHEY and CDR2 SVGAGI. Trimming pared 5 bases from V and 7 bases from J, leaving 9 bases between. The CDR3 extends over 11 amino acids.

J is TRBJ2-7 and V is TRBV5-6, with 7 nucleotides matching TRBD1. In germline, CDR1 is SGHDT, CDR2 YYEEEE. The length of the CDR3 is 13 residues. V gave up 6 bases and J gave up 4 bases; unmatched junction bases: 7. CDR3 sequence reads: CASMGRDRYEQYF. CDR3 bases: TGTGCCAGCATGGGCCGGGACAGATACGAGCAGTACTTC.

As to this clone: Relative to the germline gene, one junction end is altered; a read error may explain this. V and J are TRBV28 and TRBJ2-2; unclear D gene. The CDR3 loop spans 12 amino acids. Germline CDR1 MDHEN, CDR2 SYDVKM. The CDR3 DNA is TGTGCCAGCAGTTTAAACATCGGGGAGCTGTTTTTT. Protein: CASSLNIGELFF.

This chain connects TRBV6-1 to TRBJ2-1, with D unresolved. Germline CDR1 and CDR2: MNHNS and SASEGT. CDR3 length: 19 residues. The V gene lost 2 bases and the J gene lost 0 bases, with 20 bases spanning the gap. CDR3 sequence reads: CASSERAYPSKSSYNEQFF. The CDR3 DNA reads TGTGCCAGCAGTGAACGGGCCTACCCCTCAAAGAGCTCCTACAATGAGCAGTTCTTC.

The rearrangement uses TRBV6-1 and TRBJ2-7; D might be TRBD1 (6 bases). The germline gives CDR1 MNHNS, CDR2 SASEGT. The CDR3 is 12 residues long. The V gene lost 6 bases and the J gene lost 5 bases, with 11 bases spanning the gap. CDR3 nucleotide sequence: TGTGCCAGCAGGTACAGGGACCACGAGCAGTACTTC. It codes for CASRYRDHEQYF.